Given below is one T cell receptor (beta chain) in context. This entry is derived from a study of T cells in Graves' hyperthyroidism and ophthalmopathy. It was RNA transcripts that yielded the amplified TCR beta CDR3 regions. HTBI primers were used for first-round RT-PCR of the TCR CDR3. MiXCR was run by TCRdb on the multiplex PCR reads, yielding one entry per CDR3 protein. The sample includes about 610,000 distinct CDR3 sequences, roughly 15% of them seen just once. Germline loops: CDR1 MNHEY, CDR2 SVGAGI. J was trimmed by 10 bases and V by 0 bases; bases with no gene match: 2. This CDR3 has 12 residues.

The source is a woman aged 40 to 50 with Graves' ophthalmopathy. Sequencing input: blood. The V call is TRBV6-5, the J call TRBJ1-1; 7 bases are a match to TRBD1. CDR3 residues: CASSYSRTGAFF. CDR3 coding DNA: TGTGCCAGCAGTTACTCCCGGACAGGAGCTTTCTTT.